Listed here are 10 T cell receptor beta chains from one sample, sequenced in a study of OX40 agonist ivuxolimab in advanced cancers. Sequencing used immunoSEQ multiplex PCR; TCRdb keeps in-frame clones, though not all of them. The sample has about 75,000 clones, more than 85% seen once. Sequenced material: CD4+ or CD8+ T cells sorted from blood, taken in a trial of the OX40 agonist ivuxolimab. The receptors stem from an adult with an advanced solid tumor such as melanoma, head and neck, liver or kidney cancer.

The CDR3 protein is CASSQSGAYNEQFF. The CDR3 nucleotides read TGTGCCAGCAGCCAAAGTGGAGCCTACAATGAGCAGTTCTTC. V is TRBV14 and J is TRBJ2-1; unclear D gene. Germline V CDR1 and CDR2: SGHDN, FVKESK. The V gene lost 2 bases and the J gene lost 2 bases, with 7 bases spanning the gap. The CDR3 loop spans 14 amino acids.

This chain uses TRBV2 with TRBJ2-4; D possibly uses TRBD1 or TRBD2 (5 bases each). Germline V lookup: CDR1 SNHLY, CDR2 FYNNEI. The V end lost 0 bases, the J end lost 3 bases, and 9 bases lay between the germline ends. CDR3 length: 15 residues. The CDR3 loop is CASSEAWDGKNIQYF. For the CDR3, the DNA is TGTGCCAGCAGTGAAGCTTGGGACGGCAAAAACATTCAGTACTTC.

This clone was observed a handful of times. The chain has TRBV7-3 and TRBJ2-1; D is tentatively TRBD1 or TRBD2 (7 bases each). V was clipped by 2 bases and J by 8 bases, with 13 bases between them. Germline V gives CDR1 SGHTA, CDR2 FQGTGA. CDR3 size: 14 residues. The DNA for the CDR3 is TGTGCCAGCAGCTTAGACAGGGCGGGGGATGAGCAGTTCTTC. Translation: CASSLDRAGDEQFF.

The sample holds one count of this clone. The V gene is TRBV5-1, the J gene TRBJ2-2, with D unclear. Germline V gene data show CDR1 as SGHRS and CDR2 as YFSETQ. V was pared by 0 bases and J by 5 bases, with 5 bases between. The CDR3 loop spans 13 amino acids. The CDR3, as DNA: TGCGCCAGCAGCTTGGAAGCTACCGGGGAGCTGTTTTTT. It encodes CASSLEATGELFF.

This clone was counted between two and nine times. V and J are TRBV4-1 and TRBJ2-7; TRBD1 aligns across 7 bases. V was pared by 4 bases and J by 2 bases, with 5 bases of the junction left unmatched. CDR1 is MGHRA and CDR2 is YSYEKL in the germline V gene. The CDR3 sequence is 14 residues long. The CDR3 loop is CASSPDRFAYEQYF. The CDR3 DNA sequence: TGCGCCAGCAGCCCGGACAGGTTCGCCTACGAGCAGTACTTC.

This chain uses TRBV4-1 with TRBJ2-3; 7 bases agree with TRBD1. The CDR3 consists of 15 residues. V was clipped by 4 bases and J by 4 bases; unmatched bases: 8. Germline assignment: CDR1 MGHRA and CDR2 YSYEKL. In DNA, the CDR3 is TGCGCCAGCAGCCGACAGGGAGAGGGGCCAGATACGCAGTATTTT. This codes for CASSRQGEGPDTQYF.

As DNA, the CDR3 is TGTGCCAGCAAGACAGTCACCTACGAGCAGTACTTC. This codes for CASKTVTYEQYF. The rearrangement joins TRBV6-1 to TRBJ2-7, with D maybe TRBD1 (5 bases). The V end was cut by 7 bases, the J end by 2 bases, with 9 bases between. Germline assignment: CDR1 MNHNS and CDR2 SASEGT. CDR3 length equals 12 residues.

This chain links TRBV5-5 with TRBJ2-5; D call uncertain. Germline V gene sequence: CDR1 SGHKS, CDR2 YYEKEE (reference sequence). The CDR3 spans 14 residues. The ends were cut back, 0 bases at V and 3 bases at J, with 9 bases in the middle. CDR3 region: CASSLANREETQYF. The DNA of the CDR3 is TGTGCCAGCAGCTTGGCCAACAGAGAAGAGACCCAGTACTTC.

This clone was found once. This chain links TRBV7-8 with TRBJ1-6, with 8 bases lining up with TRBD1. This CDR3 comprises 17 residues. Germline CDR1 is SGHVS and CDR2 is FQNEAQ. With V trimmed by 1 base and J by 7 bases, 9 bases remained unmatched. CDR3 DNA sequence: TGTGCCAGCAGCTTAGGTTCAGGGGGCCTGGGGAATTCACCCCTCCACTTT. Translating it yields CASSLGSGGLGNSPLHF.

The chain couples TRBV25-1 to TRBJ2-1, with unresolved D. Looked up from germline, CDR1 is MGHDK and CDR2 is SYGVNS. Deletions cut 6 bases from V and 6 bases from J, with 18 bases between. The CDR3 is made up of 15 amino acids. CDR3 in DNA: TGTGCCAGCAGCCCCGTCAAGGCAGGAACCAATGAGCAGTTCTTC. It codes for CASSPVKAGTNEQFF.